A single T cell receptor (beta chain) is shown here with its context. These data originate in a study of control samples from healthy donors and cancer patients. Produced via immunoSEQ multiplex PCR; TCRdb's table is partial and in-frame only. The sample gives 190,000 or so clones, just under 95% of which show up once; over 1.3% is in the top ten. The receptor was derived from a man aged 18 to 30 in good health. The source material was blood.

This CDR3 reads CASSQKHVDKNTEAFF. Written as DNA, the CDR3 is TGTGCCAGCAGCCAAAAACATGTGGATAAGAACACTGAAGCTTTCTTT. J is TRBJ1-1 and V is TRBV14; D unresolved. Germline CDR1 SGHDN, CDR2 FVKESK. V lost 2 bases to trimming and J lost 1 base, with 14 bases between them. This CDR3 is built from 16 residues.